One and the same sample provided the 14 T cell receptor beta chains below, sequenced in a study of blood T cell repertoires in COVID-19. The method was immunoSEQ multiplex PCR; TCRdb's version includes in-frame clones alone and lacks a portion of them. This sample carries 240,000 or so clones, 70% to 85% of them seen once, and the ten largest clones take around 9.9%. The specimen sequenced was peripheral blood. The origin of the receptors is a woman older than 75 with acute or convalescent COVID-19.

The chain combines TRBV6-5 with TRBJ1-5; possibly TRBD1 for D (5 bases). The CDR3 covers 15 residues. Germline V CDR1 and CDR2: MNHEY, SVGAGI. V was pared by 8 bases and J by 1 base, with 15 bases between. As DNA, the CDR3 is TGTGCCAGCCAAAGGAAACAGGAAAGCAATCAGCCCCAGCATTTT. Translating it yields CASQRKQESNQPQHF.

This chain joins TRBV6-1 and TRBJ1-6, with a possible D match to TRBD1 (5 bases). V shed 0 bases and J shed 9 bases, with 12 bases lying between them. The length of the CDR3 is 15 residues. Germline CDR1 is MNHNS and CDR2 is SASEGT. Here the CDR3 DNA reads TGTGCCAGCAGTGAAGCCCCGCAGGGAGGTTCACCCCTCCACTTT. This encodes CASSEAPQGGSPLHF.

This chain connects TRBV12-3 or TRBV12-4 to TRBJ2-3; TRBD2 agrees at 7 bases. The CDR3 spans 12 residues. The ends lost 7 bases at V and 6 bases at J; junction bases unmatched: 4. CDR3 residues: CASIGEGDTQYF. The CDR3 DNA reads TGTGCCAGCATAGGGGAGGGGGATACGCAGTATTTT.

Concerning this clone: A read error may account for a junction end that differs from germline. The chain joins TRBV18 to TRBJ1-4; 9 bases fit TRBD1. Germline CDR1 is KGHSH and CDR2 is LQKENI. The CDR3 is 15 residues long. The CDR3 is CASSPVQGAKEKLFF. The CDR3 nucleotides read TGTGCCAGCTCACCCGTACAGGGGGCTAAGGAAAAACTGTTTTTT. Together with reference TRBV18 and TRBJ1-4, the CDR3 gives the full variable domain: NAGVMQNPRHLVRRRGQEARLRCSPMKGHSHVYWYRQLPEEGLKFMVYLQKENIIDESGMPKERFSAEFPKEGPSILRIQQVVRGDSAAYFCASSPVQGAKEKLFFGSGTQLSVL.

The J gene is TRBJ1-6, the V gene TRBV5-1, with 8 bases fitting TRBD1. CDR1 and CDR2 (germline): SGHRS, YFSETQ. The CDR3 runs 14 residues. With V trimmed by 3 bases and J by 9 bases, 5 bases remained unmatched. The CDR3: CASSSDRGRSPLHF. DNA of the CDR3: TGCGCCAGCAGCTCCGACAGGGGCCGTTCACCCCTCCACTTT.

The chain links TRBV3-1 (or the pseudogene TRBV3-2) to TRBJ1-6, with 9 nucleotides matching TRBD1. The junction had 5 bases not matched to a gene; V was cut back by 4 bases and J by 7 bases. Germline V CDR1 and CDR2: LGHDT, YNNKEL (reference sequence). The CDR3 has 15 amino acids. CDR3 bases: TGTGCCAGCAGCCCGCGGACAGGGGTAAATTCACCCCTCCACTTT. Protein product: CASSPRTGVNSPLHF.

The J gene is TRBJ1-1, the V gene TRBV11-1; maybe TRBD1 (5 bases). From germline, CDR1 is SGHAT and CDR2 FQDESV (reference sequence). Trimming removed 3 bases at V and 4 bases at J, with 12 bases between. This CDR3 is built from 14 residues. The CDR3 DNA sequence: TGTGCCAGCAGCTTGGTGAGGGGAGGCACTGAAGCTTTCTTT. It codes for CASSLVRGGTEAFF.

The chain links TRBV7-3 to TRBJ1-2; possible D gene TRBD1, 5 bases. CDR1 SGHTA and CDR2 FQGTGA come from the germline V gene. The CDR3 spans 13 residues. Trimming removed 5 bases from V and 8 bases from J, with 15 bases in between. The CDR3 nucleotides read TGTGCCAGCAGCCTCTATGGGGGGTCGGGCTACACCTTC. Translation: CASSLYGGSGYTF.

This clone has more than one count but fewer than ten. The chain recombines TRBV15 with TRBJ2-3; D perhaps matches TRBD1 (5 bases). Deletions cut 3 bases from V and 0 bases from J, with 16 bases between. Per the germline V gene, CDR1 is LNHNV and CDR2 is YYDKDF (reference sequence). This CDR3 region has 17 residues. CDR3 in amino acids: CATSRKGQPSSTDTQYF. The CDR3 nucleotides read TGTGCCACCAGCAGGAAAGGACAACCCTCGAGCACAGATACGCAGTATTTT. The full variable domain, in which reference TRBV15 and TRBJ2-3 provide the parts outside the CDR3, is DAMVIQNPRYQVTQFGKPVTLSCSQTLNHNVMYWYQQKSSQAPKLLFHYYDKDFNNEADTPDNFQSRRPNTSFCFLDIRSPGLGDTAMYLCATSRKGQPSSTDTQYFGPGTRLTVL.

V is TRBV18 and J is TRBJ1-5; the D is unclear. V was cut by 6 bases and J by 7 bases, with 19 bases left in between. Germline V gives CDR1 KGHSH, CDR2 LQKENI. The CDR3 loop spans 15 amino acids. For the CDR3, the DNA is TGTGCCAGCTCTAACCGAGAGGGATCAAGACAGCCCCAGCATTTT. Protein: CASSNREGSRQPQHF. The whole variable domain, filled in from reference TRBV18 and TRBJ1-5, reads NAGVMQNPRHLVRRRGQEARLRCSPMKGHSHVYWYRQLPEEGLKFMVYLQKENIIDESGMPKERFSAEFPKEGPSILRIQQVVRGDSAAYFCASSNREGSRQPQHFGDGTRLSIL.

The V gene is TRBV5-4, the J gene TRBJ1-2; 8 bases match TRBD1. V was clipped by 0 bases and J by 7 bases; unmatched bases: 5. CDR1 and CDR2 (germline): SGHNT, YYREEE (reference sequence). This CDR3 has 14 amino acids. The CDR3 reads CASSLGGRGPGYTF. The CDR3 DNA is TGTGCCAGCAGCTTGGGAGGCAGGGGGCCTGGCTACACCTTC.

This clone was counted only a few times. The genes are TRBV5-1 and TRBJ1-4; 9 nucleotides align to TRBD1. The CDR3 consists of 15 residues. V lost 4 bases to trimming and J lost 7 bases; unmatched junction nucleotides: 8. The V gene's germline CDR1 is SGHRS and CDR2 YFSETQ. The CDR3 spells CASSTGTGRSEKLFF. The CDR3 DNA is TGCGCCAGCAGCACCGGGACAGGGAGAAGTGAAAAACTGTTTTTT.

This clone was recorded only once. This chain links TRBV28 with TRBJ2-1, with 10 bases fitting TRBD2. Trimming at V came to 6 bases and at J to 4 bases, leaving 6 bases not matched to a gene. This CDR3 region has 15 residues. CDR1 MDHEN and CDR2 SYDVKM come from the germline V gene. CDR3 residues: CASSSGLADYNEQFF. CDR3 nucleotides: TGTGCCAGCAGCTCCGGACTAGCGGATTACAATGAGCAGTTCTTC.

This chain links TRBV9 with TRBJ2-2; perhaps TRBD2 as D (6 bases). The CDR3 is 17 amino acids. Germline values: CDR1 SGDLS, CDR2 YYNGEE. The germline V and J ends were trimmed by 0 bases and 1 base, with 13 bases remaining between them. This chain's CDR3 is CASSVVLQGGNTGELFF. The CDR3 DNA is TGTGCCAGCAGCGTAGTACTCCAGGGAGGGAACACCGGGGAGCTGTTTTTT.